A single sample gave rise to the 18 T cell receptor beta chains below, sequenced in a study of OX40 agonist ivuxolimab in advanced cancers. Data came from immunoSEQ multiplex PCR; TCRdb stores just in-frame clones and leaves some out. The table has around 66,000 clones, roughly 85% seen once. The source material was CD4+ or CD8+ T cells sorted from blood, sampled in a trial of the OX40 agonist ivuxolimab. These receptors came from an adult with an advanced solid tumor such as melanoma, head and neck, liver or kidney cancer.

The chain has TRBV5-1 and TRBJ1-2, with 7 bases that match TRBD1. The germline V gene encodes CDR1 SGHRS and CDR2 YFSETQ. CDR3 length: 16 amino acids. With 4 bases clipped from V and 4 bases from J, the junction kept 13 bases outside the gene matches. The CDR3 coding sequence is TGCGCCAGCAGCCCGGGGGCCGAGGGGGCGAGCTATGGCTACACCTTC. The encoded protein is CASSPGAEGASYGYTF.

This chain uses TRBV5-6 with TRBJ2-1; D may be TRBD1 (6 bases). CDR3 size: 16 residues. Trimming left V 2 bases short and J 2 bases short, with 14 bases between. Germline CDR1 SGHDT, CDR2 YYEEEE. This CDR3 reads CASSFELRTAYNEQFF. CDR3 DNA: TGTGCCAGCAGCTTTGAACTACGGACAGCCTACAATGAGCAGTTCTTC. The full variable domain, in which reference TRBV5-6 and TRBJ2-1 provide the parts outside the CDR3, is DAGVTQSPTHLIKTRGQQVTLRCSPKSGHDTVSWYQQALGQGPQFIFQYYEEEERQRGNFPDRFSGHQFPNYSSELNVNALLLGDSALYLCASSFELRTAYNEQFFGPGTRLTVL.

This rearrangement joins TRBV5-6 to TRBJ1-1; D might be TRBD1 (5 bases). Germline CDR1 and CDR2: SGHDT and YYEEEE. V lost 0 bases and J 5 bases, leaving 17 bases between the germline ends. CDR3 length: 16 amino acids. The CDR3 DNA follows: TGTGCCAGCAGCTTGGTTGGGCAGGGAAGATCGACTGAAGCTTTCTTT. It codes for CASSLVGQGRSTEAFF.

V is TRBV19 and J is TRBJ1-5, with D maybe TRBD1 (6 bases). CDR1 is LNHDA, CDR2 SQIVND, per germline (reference sequence). This CDR3 is 13 amino acids long. V lost 6 bases, J lost 4 bases, and 10 bases lay in between. This CDR3 reads CASSTGRNQPQHF. CDR3 nucleotides: TGTGCCAGTAGCACAGGGAGGAATCAGCCCCAGCATTTT.

The rearrangement links TRBV19 to TRBJ2-1, with 14 bases that match TRBD2. Germline CDR1 LNHDA, CDR2 SQIVND (reference sequence). This CDR3 contains 19 residues. V lost 5 bases and J lost 0; bases outside the gene matches: 9. CDR3 nucleotide sequence: TGTGCCAGTAGTCTTGGACTAGCGGGGGGCCGGAGCTCCTACAATGAGCAGTTCTTC. It is translated as CASSLGLAGGRSSYNEQFF.

The gene calls are TRBV29-1 and TRBJ2-7, with D unresolved. V was trimmed by 4 bases and J by 7 bases, leaving 11 bases between them. The germline gives CDR1 SQVTM, CDR2 ANQGSEA. The CDR3 is 11 amino acids. The CDR3 spells CSVGSMSEQYF. The CDR3 nucleotides are TGCAGCGTTGGGTCTATGTCAGAGCAGTACTTC.

This chain connects TRBV7-2 to TRBJ2-5, with a weak D call TRBD2 (5 bases). CDR3 length: 17 residues. Germline V gene data show CDR1 as SGHTA and CDR2 as FQGNSA. The V end lost 2 bases, the J end lost 4 bases, and 20 bases lay between the germline ends. The CDR3 coding sequence is TGTGCCAGCAGCTTATACGGCTTATTATTGGGAGTAGAGACCCAGTACTTC. Translating gives CASSLYGLLLGVETQYF.

The chain couples TRBV7-8 to TRBJ1-1; tentative D call: TRBD1 (5 bases). Germline V lookup: CDR1 SGHVS, CDR2 FQNEAQ. The CDR3 runs to 13 residues. V dropped 5 bases and J dropped 2 bases, with 9 bases sitting between them. In nucleotides, the CDR3 is TGTGCCAGCAGCCGAGACAGAAACACTGAAGCTTTCTTT. As protein: CASSRDRNTEAFF.

The chain employs TRBV7-2 and TRBJ2-2; D perhaps matches TRBD2 (5 bases). CDR1 and CDR2 from the germline V gene are SGHTA and FQGNSA. V dropped 1 base and J dropped 6 bases, with 12 bases sitting between them. The CDR3 sequence is 15 residues long. CDR3 loop: CASSLVPYSAGELFF. The CDR3 DNA follows: TGTGCCAGCAGCTTAGTTCCCTATAGCGCCGGGGAGCTGTTTTTT.

V and J are TRBV6-5 and TRBJ2-5; D unresolved. The CDR3 is 16 amino acids. Germline CDR1 is MNHEY and CDR2 is SVGAGI. Deletions cut 0 bases from V and 7 bases from J, with 18 bases between. The CDR3 sequence is CASSYSGSTGVGTQYF. The CDR3 bases are TGTGCCAGCAGTTACTCGGGTAGTACGGGTGTAGGGACCCAGTACTTC.

The chain employs TRBV5-5 and TRBJ2-5, with a possible D match to TRBD1 (6 bases). V was cut by 0 bases and J by 7 bases, with 25 bases left in between. This CDR3 is built from 18 residues. Germline V gene data show CDR1 as SGHKS and CDR2 as YYEKEE (reference sequence). In DNA, the CDR3 is TGTGCCAGCAGCTTGGTAGTAACCCGACAGGCTAAAAGTGGGACCCAGTACTTC. Translating gives CASSLVVTRQAKSGTQYF.

This clone is a singleton in its sample. This chain joins TRBV10-1 and TRBJ2-2; the D gene could be TRBD1 or TRBD2 (6 bases each). Trimming stripped 4 bases from V and 4 bases from J, with 13 bases between. This CDR3 has 15 residues. In germline, CDR1 is WNHNN, CDR2 SYGVQD (reference sequence). The CDR3 protein is CASSVGGQGTGELFF. The CDR3 DNA reads as TGCGCCAGCAGTGTTGGGGGGCAGGGCACCGGGGAGCTGTTTTTT.

This rearrangement joins TRBV7-2 to TRBJ2-5, with D uncertain. Trimming pared 1 base from V and 2 bases from J, leaving 5 bases between. Germline values: CDR1 SGHTA, CDR2 FQGNSA. The CDR3 length is 13 residues. This CDR3 is CASSLGQQETQYF. The CDR3 coding sequence is TGTGCCAGCAGCTTAGGGCAGCAAGAGACCCAGTACTTC.

This clone was detected only a few times. This chain uses TRBV9 with TRBJ1-3, with D possibly matching TRBD1 (5 bases). The CDR3 has 15 amino acids. Germline V CDR1 and CDR2: SGDLS, YYNGEE. With 5 bases removed from V and 0 bases from J, the gap between germline ends came to 12 bases. CDR3 coding DNA: TGTGCCAGCAGGAATGAACAGGTCTCTGGAAACACCATATATTTT. Protein: CASRNEQVSGNTIYF.

The rearrangement joins TRBV7-2 to TRBJ2-7; 9 nucleotides agree with TRBD2. Germline assignment: CDR1 SGHTA and CDR2 FQGNSA. This CDR3 region has 15 residues. With V trimmed by 3 bases and J by 2 bases, 5 bases remained unmatched. CDR3 amino acids: CASSFGGGGTYEQYF. DNA for the CDR3: TGTGCCAGCAGCTTCGGCGGGGGGGGGACCTACGAGCAGTACTTC. The full variable domain, in which reference TRBV7-2 and TRBJ2-7 provide the parts outside the CDR3, is GAGVSQSPSNKVTEKGKDVELRCDPISGHTALYWYRQSLGQGLEFLIYFQGNSAPDKSGLPSDRFSAERTGGSVSTLTIQRTQQEDSAVYLCASSFGGGGTYEQYFGPGTRLTVT.

The chain has TRBV20-1 and TRBJ2-7, with 8 positions matching TRBD1. The V gene's germline CDR1 is DFQATT and CDR2 SNEGSKA (reference sequence). The CDR3 runs 11 residues. V was clipped by 6 bases and J by 6 bases; unmatched bases: 4. CDR3 coding DNA: TGCAGTGCAAGCGACAGGGGCGAGCAGTACTTC. Amino acid sequence: CSASDRGEQYF.

The V and J genes are TRBV2 and TRBJ2-1; the D gene could be TRBD1 or TRBD2 (5 bases each). CDR3 length equals 14 residues. CDR1 is SNHLY, CDR2 FYNNEI, per germline. The ends were cut back, 8 bases at V and 3 bases at J, with 14 bases in the middle. The CDR3 nucleotides read TGTGCCAGCGGGGGTGTACGGGTCTACAATGAGCAGTTCTTC. Protein product: CASGGVRVYNEQFF.

The genes are TRBV28 and TRBJ2-4; D possibly corresponds to TRBD1 (5 bases). This CDR3 region has 13 residues. Trimming stripped 4 bases from V and 8 bases from J, with 12 bases between. From germline, CDR1 is MDHEN and CDR2 SYDVKM. The CDR3 nucleotides read TGTGCCAGCAGTTCACAAGGGGTGTACATTCAGTACTTC. Translation gives CASSSQGVYIQYF.